A single sample gave rise to the 7 T cell receptor beta chains below, sequenced in a study of shared clonotypes between healthy human individuals. Measured with immunoSEQ multiplex PCR; TCRdb has only the in-frame clones, and not every one. The sample holds millions of clones, more than 80% seen once. The sample consisted of naive CD4+ T cells from PBMCs. Described subset: CD45RA+ positively selected. Every receptor here comes from a man younger than 35 in good health. Some clones in this sample may be carry-over from other donors' samples.

With regard to this clone: Other DNA sequences in this specimen translate into the identical CDR3. The rearrangement joins TRBV20-1 to TRBJ2-3; a weak D match, TRBD2 (5 bases). This CDR3 spans 11 amino acids. Trimming pared 3 bases from V and 6 bases from J, leaving 7 bases between. Germline loops: CDR1 DFQATT, CDR2 SNEGSKA (reference sequence). Here the CDR3 DNA reads TGCAGTGCTAGTAGGAGGGATACGCAGTATTTT. This sequence encodes CSASRRDTQYF.

This clone has just a few counts. Other DNA sequences in the sample encode the same CDR3. The chain employs TRBV18 and TRBJ1-5, with D maybe TRBD1 (6 bases). From germline, CDR1 is KGHSH and CDR2 LQKENI. CDR3 length equals 14 residues. Trimming cost V 3 bases and J 4 bases, with 10 bases left between them. The chain's CDR3 is CASSPLTGNQPQHF. Here the CDR3 DNA reads TGTGCCAGCTCACCTCTAACAGGGAATCAGCCCCAGCATTTT.

The V and J genes are TRBV11-2 and TRBJ2-1; possible D gene TRBD1, 6 bases. Germline-derived CDR1 and CDR2 are SGHAT and FQNNGV. The V and J ends lost 3 bases and 0 bases respectively, with 15 bases between them. This CDR3 spans 17 amino acids. The CDR3 here is CASSFTRGQSSYNEQFF. The CDR3 nucleotides are TGTGCCAGCAGCTTTACCCGGGGACAAAGCTCCTACAATGAGCAGTTCTTC.

The rearrangement links TRBV4-1 to TRBJ1-5; D remains unclear. The CDR3 consists of 15 residues. V lost 2 bases, J lost 1 base, and 9 bases lay in between. CDR1 and CDR2 (germline): MGHRA, YSYEKL. The CDR3 DNA sequence: TGCGCCAGCAGCCAATTAGTGTCAAGCAATCAGCCCCAGCATTTT. Protein sequence: CASSQLVSSNQPQHF.

On this clone: This same CDR3 is encoded by further DNA sequences in the sample. The genes are TRBV28 and TRBJ1-1, with 8 nucleotides matching TRBD1. Germline CDR1 and CDR2: MDHEN and SYDVKM. CDR3 length equals 15 residues. With 5 bases clipped from V and 1 base from J, the junction kept 6 bases outside the gene matches. Written as DNA, the CDR3 is TGTGCCAGCAGTCCCCTCGGACAGGGGAACACTGAAGCTTTCTTT. This sequence encodes CASSPLGQGNTEAFF.

V is TRBV29-1 and J is TRBJ2-1, with 9 bases that match TRBD1. There are 13 residues in the CDR3. The V segment lost 8 bases and the J segment 9 bases; nucleotides outside the gene matches: 11. Per the germline V gene, CDR1 is SQVTM and CDR2 is ANQGSEA. The CDR3 DNA reads TGCAGCTTCTGGCACAGGGGGCGGGTTGAGCAGTTCTTC. Translation gives CSFWHRGRVEQFF.

This clone was picked up one time. This chain connects TRBV5-1 to TRBJ2-7, with 8 bases matching TRBD2. V dropped 6 bases and J dropped 1; count of bases not matched to a gene: 9. This CDR3 region has 15 residues. Looked up from germline, CDR1 is SGHRS and CDR2 is YFSETQ. DNA of the CDR3: TGCGCCAGCATGCCGGGAGGGGCGGTTTCCTACGAGCAGTACTTC. Its protein is CASMPGGAVSYEQYF.